A single sample gave rise to the 14 T cell receptor beta chains below, sequenced in a study of blood T cell repertoires in COVID-19. Sequencing was performed with immunoSEQ multiplex PCR; in TCRdb, only in-frame clones are kept and a portion is missing. The table shows about 200,000 clones, with roughly 86% occurring only once. The sequenced sample consisted of peripheral blood. Receptors were obtained from a man between 18 and 35 years old with active or convalescent COVID-19.

The CDR3 bases are TGTGCCAGTGACGACAGAGGCCAGATACGTGAGCAGTTCTTC. This encodes CASDDRGQIREQFF. The V gene is TRBV18, the J gene TRBJ2-1, with D perhaps TRBD1 (5 bases). This CDR3 comprises 14 residues. Germline CDR1 reads KGHSH; CDR2 reads LQKENI. Trimming took off 9 bases at V and 9 bases at J, with 21 bases between the two ends. The full variable domain, with the rest looked up from reference TRBV18 and TRBJ2-1, is NAGVMQNPRHLVRRRGQEARLRCSPMKGHSHVYWYRQLPEEGLKFMVYLQKENIIDESGMPKERFSAEFPKEGPSILRIQQVVRGDSAAYFCASDDRGQIREQFFGPGTRLTVL.

The rearrangement links TRBV3-1 (or the pseudogene TRBV3-2) to TRBJ1-2; no clear D gene. The CDR3 totals 13 residues. Germline V gene data show CDR1 as LGHDT and CDR2 as YNNKEL (reference sequence). Trimming cost V 0 bases and J 4 bases, with 6 bases left between them. The chain's CDR3 is CASSQEGGYGYTF. CDR3 nucleotides: TGTGCCAGCAGCCAAGAAGGCGGCTATGGCTACACCTTC.

The V gene is TRBV18, the J gene TRBJ2-1, with a tentative D call TRBD2 (6 bases). Trimming cost V 6 bases and J 8 bases, with 11 bases left between them. The CDR3 spans 12 residues. Germline V gene lookup returns CDR1 KGHSH and CDR2 LQKENI. The CDR3 DNA follows: TGTGCCAGCTCCCAAACGGGAGATGAGCAGTTCTTC. This gives the protein CASSQTGDEQFF. Full variable domain (rest looked up from reference TRBV18 and TRBJ2-1): NAGVMQNPRHLVRRRGQEARLRCSPMKGHSHVYWYRQLPEEGLKFMVYLQKENIIDESGMPKERFSAEFPKEGPSILRIQQVVRGDSAAYFCASSQTGDEQFFGPGTRLTVL.

This chain joins TRBV6-5 and TRBJ1-2; the D gene is possibly TRBD1 (6 bases). Germline CDR1 MNHEY, CDR2 SVGAGI. V was cut by 6 bases and J by 6 bases, with 14 bases left in between. The CDR3 spans 13 residues. The DNA for the CDR3 is TGTGCCAGCAGCTACCTGCGGACAGATGGCTACACCTTC. This translates into CASSYLRTDGYTF.

The CDR3 is CSVEDSRTGGGYEQYF. CDR3 DNA: TGCAGCGTTGAAGATTCGAGGACAGGGGGCGGCTACGAGCAGTACTTC. This chain joins TRBV29-1 and TRBJ2-7; 11 nucleotides line up with TRBD1. The CDR3 spans 16 residues. The germline CDR1 and CDR2 sequences are SQVTM and ANQGSEA. Losses at the gene ends were 0 bases for V and 3 bases for J; bases not matched to a gene: 7.

The chain joins TRBV28 to TRBJ1-1, with D perhaps TRBD1 (6 bases). Trimming took off 7 bases at V and 4 bases at J, with 16 bases between the two ends. CDR3 size: 14 residues. Germline V lookup: CDR1 MDHEN, CDR2 SYDVKM. The CDR3 loop is CASTLGGRGTEAFF. CDR3 nucleotides: TGTGCCAGCACCTTAGGGGGAAGGGGCACTGAAGCTTTCTTT.

This clone was picked up one time. The V gene is TRBV6-6, the J gene TRBJ1-3, with TRBD1 identical over 8 bases. The germline V gene has CDR1 MNHNY and CDR2 SVGAGI (reference sequence). The CDR3 is made up of 15 amino acids. Germline trimming cut 6 bases from V and 3 bases from J; bases unmatched to any gene: 7. The CDR3: CASRWTGIGGNTIYF. CDR3 sequence (DNA): TGTGCCAGCAGGTGGACAGGGATTGGTGGAAACACCATATATTTT.

Remarks on this clone: The same CDR3 can be traced to other DNA sequences in this sample. This rearrangement joins TRBV5-5 to TRBJ2-6, with TRBD2 matching 11 bases. Germline V lookup: CDR1 SGHKS, CDR2 YYEKEE (reference sequence). There are 19 residues in the CDR3. V was pared by 5 bases and J by 0 bases, with 10 bases of the junction left unmatched. CDR3 in DNA: TGTGCCAGCAGTTTGCGAACTAGCGGGGGCCTCTCTGGGGCCAACGTCCTGACTTTC. It encodes CASSLRTSGGLSGANVLTF.

The V and J genes are TRBV11-2 and TRBJ1-2, with TRBD1 identical over 7 bases. Germline V lookup: CDR1 SGHAT, CDR2 FQNNGV. The CDR3 covers 16 residues. The ends lost 1 base at V and 3 bases at J; junction bases unmatched: 8. The CDR3 region is CASSLASGGLYYGYTF. DNA of the CDR3: TGTGCCAGCAGCTTAGCTTCAGGGGGGTTATACTATGGCTACACCTTC.

V is TRBV6-1 and J is TRBJ1-1; D remains unclear. The CDR3 consists of 12 residues. V gave up 3 bases and J gave up 2 bases, with 4 bases separating them. Per the germline V gene, CDR1 is MNHNS and CDR2 is SASEGT. Here the CDR3 DNA reads TGTGCCAGCAGTGACAGAAACACTGAAGCTTTCTTT. Amino acids: CASSDRNTEAFF.

This clone occurred a few times. This chain joins TRBV9 and TRBJ1-2; D ambiguous. The V end lost 1 base, the J end lost 2 bases, and 15 bases lay between the germline ends. Looked up from germline, CDR1 is SGDLS and CDR2 is YYNGEE. The CDR3 has 16 residues. CDR3 coding DNA: TGTGCCAGCAGCGTATACAGCCGCCCGCCCAACTATGGCTACACCTTC. Its protein is CASSVYSRPPNYGYTF. Full variable domain (missing parts from reference TRBV9 and TRBJ1-2): DSGVTQTPKHLITATGQRVTLRCSPRSGDLSVYWYQQSLDQGLQFLIQYYNGEERAKGNILERFSAQQFPDLHSELNLSSLELGDSALYFCASSVYSRPPNYGYTFGSGTRLTVV.

The gene calls are TRBV15 and TRBJ1-5, with TRBD1 matching over 9 bases. The CDR3 runs 18 residues. From germline, CDR1 is LNHNV and CDR2 YYDKDF (reference sequence). J gave up 6 bases and V 5 bases, and 17 bases lay outside the gene matches. The CDR3 DNA follows: TGTGCCACCAGCGATATGATGCGGACAGGGGTCTTCGGTCAGCCCCAGCATTTT. Protein: CATSDMMRTGVFGQPQHF. The full variable domain, in which reference TRBV15 and TRBJ1-5 provide the parts outside the CDR3, is DAMVIQNPRYQVTQFGKPVTLSCSQTLNHNVMYWYQQKSSQAPKLLFHYYDKDFNNEADTPDNFQSRRPNTSFCFLDIRSPGLGDTAMYLCATSDMMRTGVFGQPQHFGDGTRLSIL.

The gene calls are TRBV3-1 (or the pseudogene TRBV3-2) and TRBJ1-2; 10 nucleotides align to TRBD1. This CDR3 is built from 14 residues. Germline trimming cut 3 bases from V and 4 bases from J; bases unmatched to any gene: 2. Germline-derived CDR1 and CDR2 are LGHDT and YNNKEL (reference sequence). The CDR3 spells CASSHGDRGYGYTF. CDR3 sequence (DNA): TGTGCCAGCAGCCACGGGGACAGGGGCTATGGCTACACCTTC.

The rearrangement joins TRBV10-3 to TRBJ2-1; 11 nucleotides match TRBD2. Per germline, CDR1 ENHRY and CDR2 SYGVKD. This CDR3 has 15 residues. V was pared by 4 bases and J by 10 bases, with 9 bases of the junction left unmatched. CDR3 sequence (DNA): TGTGCCATCAGTGGGGGACTAGCGGAAGGGTGGGAGCAGTTCTTC. The encoded protein is CAISGGLAEGWEQFF.